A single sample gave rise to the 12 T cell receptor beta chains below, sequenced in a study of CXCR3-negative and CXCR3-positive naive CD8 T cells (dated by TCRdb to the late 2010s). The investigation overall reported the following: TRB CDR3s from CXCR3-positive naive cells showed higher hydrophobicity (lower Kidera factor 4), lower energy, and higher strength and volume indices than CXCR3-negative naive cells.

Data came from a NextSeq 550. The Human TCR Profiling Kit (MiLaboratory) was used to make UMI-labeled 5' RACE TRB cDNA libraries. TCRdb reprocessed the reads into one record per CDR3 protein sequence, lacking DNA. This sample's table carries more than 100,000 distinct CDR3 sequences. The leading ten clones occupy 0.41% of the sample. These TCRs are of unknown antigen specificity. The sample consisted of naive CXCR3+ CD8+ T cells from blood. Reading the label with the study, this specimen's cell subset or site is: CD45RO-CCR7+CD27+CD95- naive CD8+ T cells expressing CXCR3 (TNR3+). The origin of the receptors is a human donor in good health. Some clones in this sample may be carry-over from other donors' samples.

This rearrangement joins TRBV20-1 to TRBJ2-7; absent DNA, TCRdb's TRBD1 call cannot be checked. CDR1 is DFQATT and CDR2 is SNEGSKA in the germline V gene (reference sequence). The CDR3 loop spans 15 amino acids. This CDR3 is CSARSYGGSTYEQYF.

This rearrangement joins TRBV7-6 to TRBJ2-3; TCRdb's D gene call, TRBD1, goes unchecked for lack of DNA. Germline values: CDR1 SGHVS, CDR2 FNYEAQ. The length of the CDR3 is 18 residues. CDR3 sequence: CASTLAGQGAIGTDTQYF. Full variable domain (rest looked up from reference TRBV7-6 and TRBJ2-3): GAGVSQSPRYKVTKRGQDVALRCDPISGHVSLYWYRQALGQGPEFLTYFNYEAQQDKSGLPNDRFSAERPEGSISTLTIQRTEQRDSAMYRCASTLAGQGAIGTDTQYFGPGTRLTVL.

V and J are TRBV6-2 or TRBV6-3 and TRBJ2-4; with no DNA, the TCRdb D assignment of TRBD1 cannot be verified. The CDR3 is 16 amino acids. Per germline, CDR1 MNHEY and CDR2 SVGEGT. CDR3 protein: CASSYLPTGWENIQYF.

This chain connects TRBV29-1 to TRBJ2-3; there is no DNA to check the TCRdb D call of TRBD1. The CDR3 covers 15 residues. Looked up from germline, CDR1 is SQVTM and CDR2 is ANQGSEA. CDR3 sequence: CSVDPGQVYTDTQYF.

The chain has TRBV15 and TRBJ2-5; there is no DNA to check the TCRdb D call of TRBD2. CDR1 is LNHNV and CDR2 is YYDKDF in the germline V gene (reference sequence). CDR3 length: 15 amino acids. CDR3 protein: CATSREGPGGETQYF. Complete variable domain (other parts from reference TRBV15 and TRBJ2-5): DAMVIQNPRYQVTQFGKPVTLSCSQTLNHNVMYWYQQKSSQAPKLLFHYYDKDFNNEADTPDNFQSRRPNTSFCFLDIRSPGLGDTAMYLCATSREGPGGETQYFGPGTRLLVL.

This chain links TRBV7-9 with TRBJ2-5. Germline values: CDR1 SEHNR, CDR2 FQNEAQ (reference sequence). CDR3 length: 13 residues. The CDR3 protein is CASSLVTQETQYF.

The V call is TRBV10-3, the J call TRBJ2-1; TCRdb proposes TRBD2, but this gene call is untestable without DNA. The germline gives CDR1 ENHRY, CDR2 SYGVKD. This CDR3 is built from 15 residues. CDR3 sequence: CAISDEASGSSEQFF.

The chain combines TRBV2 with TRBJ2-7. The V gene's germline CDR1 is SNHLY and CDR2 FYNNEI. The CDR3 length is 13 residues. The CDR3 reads CASSPDHYYEQYF.

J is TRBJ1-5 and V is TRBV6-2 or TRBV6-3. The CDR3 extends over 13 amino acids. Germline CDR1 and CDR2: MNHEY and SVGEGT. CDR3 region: CASNPLDGQPQHF.

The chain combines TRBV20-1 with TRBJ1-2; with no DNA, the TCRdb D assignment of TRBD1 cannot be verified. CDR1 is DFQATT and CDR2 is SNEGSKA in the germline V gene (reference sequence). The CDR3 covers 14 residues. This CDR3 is CSATGTDINYGYTF.

CDR3: CASSPFWGETPGDTQYF. The J gene is TRBJ2-3, the V gene TRBV7-8; TCRdb's D gene call, TRBD1, goes unchecked for lack of DNA. This CDR3 is built from 17 residues. Germline V CDR1 and CDR2: SGHVS, FQNEAQ.

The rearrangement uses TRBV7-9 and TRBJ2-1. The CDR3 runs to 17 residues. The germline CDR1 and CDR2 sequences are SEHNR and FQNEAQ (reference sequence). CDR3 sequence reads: CASIRSRGVGAYNEQFF.